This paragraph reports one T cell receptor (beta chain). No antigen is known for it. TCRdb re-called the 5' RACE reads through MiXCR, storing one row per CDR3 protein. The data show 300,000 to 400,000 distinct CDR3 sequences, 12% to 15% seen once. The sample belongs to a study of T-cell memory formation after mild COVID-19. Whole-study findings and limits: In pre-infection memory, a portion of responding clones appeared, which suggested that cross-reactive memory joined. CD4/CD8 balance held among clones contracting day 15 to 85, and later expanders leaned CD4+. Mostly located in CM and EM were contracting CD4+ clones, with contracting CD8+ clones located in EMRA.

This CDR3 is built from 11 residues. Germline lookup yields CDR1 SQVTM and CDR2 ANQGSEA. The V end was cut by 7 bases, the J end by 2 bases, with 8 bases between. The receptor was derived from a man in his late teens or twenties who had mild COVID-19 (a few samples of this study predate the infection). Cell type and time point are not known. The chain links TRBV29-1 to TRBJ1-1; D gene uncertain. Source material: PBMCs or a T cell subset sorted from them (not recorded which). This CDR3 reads CSAERNTEAFF. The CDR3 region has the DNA TGCAGCGCTGAGAGAAACACTGAAGCTTTCTTT.